This T cell receptor beta chain appears in the sequencing data of a study of graft-versus-host responses after intestinal transplantation. Study-level information: Transplants were multivisceral, liver-intestinal, or isolated intestinal.

The method was immunoSEQ multiplex PCR; TCRdb's version includes in-frame clones alone and lacks a portion of them. In the table there are roughly 90,000 clones, about nine tenths of which are singletons. This CDR3 is 18 amino acids long. In germline, CDR1 is LNHDA, CDR2 SQIVND (reference sequence). Regarding the study as a whole: There were GvH clones found in recipient marrow, and some of them appeared first in ileum or blood. Early HvG declines after transplant were associated with peak circulating GvH clone levels.

This clone was seen once. Its matching antigen is unknown. A junction boundary mismatches the germline segment, possibly from a read error. This material consisted of unstimulated CD4+ T cells sorted from spleen or lymph node cells, taken before transplant. The TCR comes from a human donor who was the organ donor for an intestinal transplant. This chain links TRBV19 with TRBJ1-4; TRBD1 matches 12 bases. CDR3 amino acids: CASSIVGDRGRSNEKLFF. The CDR3 nucleotides read TGTGCCAGTAGCATAGTAGGGGACAGGGGGCGATCGAATGAAAAACTGTTTTTT.